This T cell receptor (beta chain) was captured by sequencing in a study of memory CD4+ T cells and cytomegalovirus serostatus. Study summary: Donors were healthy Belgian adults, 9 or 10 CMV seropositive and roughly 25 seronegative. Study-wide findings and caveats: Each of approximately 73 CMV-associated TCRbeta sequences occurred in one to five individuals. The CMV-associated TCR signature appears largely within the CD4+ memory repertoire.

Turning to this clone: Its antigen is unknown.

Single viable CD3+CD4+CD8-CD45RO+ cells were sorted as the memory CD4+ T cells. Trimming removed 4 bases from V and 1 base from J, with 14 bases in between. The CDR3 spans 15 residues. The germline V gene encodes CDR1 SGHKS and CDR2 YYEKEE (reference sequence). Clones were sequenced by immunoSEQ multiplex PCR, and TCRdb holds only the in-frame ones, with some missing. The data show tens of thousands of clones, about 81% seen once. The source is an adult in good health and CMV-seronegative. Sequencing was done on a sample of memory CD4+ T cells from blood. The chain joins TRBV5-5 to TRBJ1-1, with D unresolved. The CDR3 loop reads CASSPMVLRNTEAFF. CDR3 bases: TGTGCCAGCAGCCCCATGGTTTTGAGGAACACTGAAGCTTTCTTT.